This T cell receptor beta chain was obtained from a study of blood T cell repertoires in COVID-19. Across the study: The study drew acute and convalescent COVID-19 samples from the United States, Italy and Spain. Nucleic acid was either cDNA or gDNA, and it came from T cells, B-cell-depleted T cells, or PBMCs.

This CDR3 comprises 14 residues. J was trimmed by 4 bases and V by 4 bases; bases with no gene match: 2. Germline-derived CDR1 and CDR2 are SGHAT and FQNNGV. Sequencing was performed with immunoSEQ multiplex PCR; in TCRdb, only in-frame clones are kept and a portion is missing. Among 140,000 to 150,000 clones, around 83% were seen once, and the ten largest hold around 9.5%. Enrolled during active infection, Seattle patients were then followed longitudinally. This chain uses TRBV11-2 with TRBJ2-7; TRBD2 agrees at 12 bases. The receptor's source is a man under 40 with COVID-19, enrolled during active disease. The specimen was peripheral blood. The CDR3 reads CASSSGTSGYEQYF. As DNA, the CDR3 is TGTGCCAGCAGCTCAGGGACTAGCGGGTACGAGCAGTACTTC.